These 21 T cell receptor beta chains originate from one sample sequenced in a study of PD-L1 blockade in urothelial cancer. Here immunoSEQ multiplex PCR was the method, and the copy in TCRdb shows in-frame clones only, minus some. The sample has about 93,000 clones; nearly 90% are singletons. Described time point: pretreatment peripheral blood. The sequenced sample was PBMCs, obtained around atezolizumab (anti-PD-L1) treatment. Receptor source: a man aged 60-69 years with urothelial cancer.

This chain uses TRBV4-2 with TRBJ1-6, with unresolved D. The ends were cut back, 0 bases at V and 0 bases at J, with 12 bases in the middle. This CDR3 is 18 amino acids long. Germline V CDR1 and CDR2: LGHNA, YNFKEQ. This chain's CDR3 is CASSQEDIGSSYNSPLHF. DNA of the CDR3: TGTGCCAGCAGCCAAGAAGACATTGGGAGCTCCTATAATTCACCCCTCCACTTT.

The gene calls are TRBV19 and TRBJ1-5; 7 bases agree with TRBD1. The CDR3 length is 15 residues. The V gene end was trimmed by 5 bases and the J gene end by 6 bases; junction bases not matched to a gene: 10. Germline assignment: CDR1 LNHDA and CDR2 SQIVND (reference sequence). CDR3 residues: CASSAAAGGGQPQHF. DNA for the CDR3: TGTGCCAGTAGTGCCGCGGCAGGGGGAGGTCAGCCCCAGCATTTT.

The genes are TRBV7-2 and TRBJ2-7; D not resolved. The CDR3 contains 13 residues. V was shortened by 4 bases and J by 4 bases, with 11 bases between the two germline ends. The V gene's germline CDR1 is SGHTA and CDR2 FQGNSA. The CDR3: CASSSSGKYEQYF. CDR3 DNA: TGTGCCAGCAGCTCTAGTGGCAAATACGAGCAGTACTTC.

J is TRBJ2-7 and V is TRBV7-3; the match to TRBD2 covers 13 bases. Looked up from germline, CDR1 is SGHTA and CDR2 is FQGTGA. V shed 4 bases and J 4 bases; nucleotides not matched to a gene: 4. The CDR3 covers 15 residues. This CDR3 is CASSSGLAGVYEQYF. In DNA, the CDR3 is TGTGCCAGCAGCTCCGGACTAGCGGGGGTTTACGAGCAGTACTTC.

The CDR3 DNA reads TGTGCCAGCAGCCCTGACAGAGGACCCGGGGAGCTGTTTTTT. Translation: CASSPDRGPGELFF. This chain links TRBV5-7 with TRBJ2-2; D is perhaps TRBD1 (5 bases). TRBV5-7 belongs to the ORF category, with a function that is uncertain. The V and J ends lost 4 bases and 6 bases respectively, with 13 bases between them. There are 14 residues in the CDR3.

The chain uses TRBV5-1 and TRBJ1-6; TRBD1 might be the D (6 bases). This CDR3 comprises 18 residues. Trimming shortened V by 4 bases and J by 0 bases, and 17 bases separated the two germline ends. CDR1 SGHRS and CDR2 YFSETQ come from the germline V gene. The CDR3 DNA reads TGCGCCAGCAGCCCTGGGACATTTATTAGCTCCTATAATTCACCCCTCCACTTT. Translating it yields CASSPGTFISSYNSPLHF.

The chain links TRBV18 to TRBJ2-1; 10 nucleotides match TRBD2. Germline values: CDR1 KGHSH, CDR2 LQKENI. The V and J ends lost 0 bases and 6 bases, in that order; junction bases with no gene match: 5. CDR3 length: 16 residues. The chain's CDR3 is CASSPPGLAGANEQFF. DNA of the CDR3: TGTGCCAGCTCACCACCGGGGCTAGCGGGGGCCAATGAGCAGTTCTTC. The complete variable domain, with remaining parts taken from reference TRBV18 and TRBJ2-1, reads NAGVMQNPRHLVRRRGQEARLRCSPMKGHSHVYWYRQLPEEGLKFMVYLQKENIIDESGMPKERFSAEFPKEGPSILRIQQVVRGDSAAYFCASSPPGLAGANEQFFGPGTRLTVL.

The V call is TRBV30, the J call TRBJ2-1, with 10 bases aligning to TRBD1. The germline CDR1 and CDR2 sequences are GTSNPN and SVGIG (reference sequence). The CDR3 has 18 residues. Germline trimming cut 2 bases from V and 1 base from J; bases unmatched to any gene: 11. The DNA of the CDR3 is TGTGCCTGGAGTCCACGAGTGGAGGGACAGGGGTCCTACAATGAGCAGTTCTTC. This encodes CAWSPRVEGQGSYNEQFF.

CDR3: CASSGRLSGSSYEQYF. The CDR3 DNA is TGCGCCAGCAGCGGACGACTTAGCGGGAGCTCCTACGAGCAGTACTTC. The chain combines TRBV5-1 with TRBJ2-7; 9 bases map to TRBD2. The V segment lost 4 bases and the J segment 0 bases; nucleotides outside the gene matches: 8. Looked up from germline, CDR1 is SGHRS and CDR2 is YFSETQ. CDR3 size: 16 residues.

The chain employs TRBV30 and TRBJ2-7, with 8 bases aligning to TRBD2. The CDR3 length is 16 residues. Germline V lookup: CDR1 GTSNPN, CDR2 SVGIG (reference sequence). J lost 13 bases, V lost 3 bases, and 23 bases had no gene match. The CDR3 DNA follows: TGTGCCTGGAGCTCAACCTCCCTCGTTGGTAGCGGGAAGAGCTACTTC. Its translation: CAWSSTSLVGSGKSYF.

As DNA, the CDR3 is TGTGCCACCAGCAGACAGACAGGGAAAGGCCACGAGCAGTACTTC. This codes for CATSRQTGKGHEQYF. V is TRBV15 and J is TRBJ2-7; 7 nucleotides line up with TRBD1. V was clipped by 2 bases and J by 5 bases; unmatched bases: 9. The V gene's germline CDR1 is LNHNV and CDR2 YYDKDF (reference sequence). The CDR3 totals 15 residues.

V and J are TRBV28 and TRBJ1-5; D possibly corresponds to TRBD1 (5 bases). The CDR3 runs 18 residues. V was cut by 6 bases and J by 2 bases, with 23 bases left in between. In germline, CDR1 is MDHEN, CDR2 SYDVKM. The CDR3, as DNA: TGTGCCAGCAGGGCCGGGGGAACCGGGACTTCTGGCAATCAGCCCCAGCATTTT. Protein product: CASRAGGTGTSGNQPQHF. Full variable domain (missing parts from reference TRBV28 and TRBJ1-5): DVKVTQSSRYLVKRTGEKVFLECVQDMDHENMFWYRQDPGLGLRLIYFSYDVKMKEKGDIPEGYSVSREKKERFSLILESASTNQTSMYLCASRAGGTGTSGNQPQHFGDGTRLSIL.

V and J are TRBV18 and TRBJ1-5; maybe TRBD1 (6 bases). The CDR3 is 14 amino acids. V lost 3 bases and J lost 7, with 13 bases in between. Germline V CDR1 and CDR2: KGHSH, LQKENI. In nucleotides, the CDR3 is TGTGCCAGCTCACCGGGGCAGGGGTCGCAGCCCCAGCATTTT. Amino acids: CASSPGQGSQPQHF.

The CDR3 loop reads CASSPGAGSDGYTF. The CDR3 DNA is TGTGCCAGCAGCCCCGGCGCCGGGTCTGATGGCTACACCTTC. The gene calls are TRBV7-2 and TRBJ1-2; unclear D gene. Germline V gene data show CDR1 as SGHTA and CDR2 as FQGNSA. This CDR3 has 14 residues. V lost 5 bases, J lost 6 bases, and 16 bases lay in between.

The table lists this clone with a few counts. The V call is TRBV7-6, the J call TRBJ1-1; 9 nucleotides align to TRBD1. Trimming cost V 5 bases and J 1 base; bases outside gene matches: 8. The CDR3 extends over 16 amino acids. Germline CDR1 SGHVS, CDR2 FNYEAQ. CDR3 sequence: CASSPGDRVGNTEAFF. CDR3 in DNA: TGTGCCAGCAGCCCTGGGGACAGGGTTGGGAACACTGAAGCTTTCTTT.

J is TRBJ2-1 and V is TRBV27; perhaps TRBD1 as D (6 bases). V lost 5 bases, J lost 0 bases, and 11 bases lay in between. CDR3 length: 15 amino acids. CDR1 is MNHEY, CDR2 SMNVEV, per germline (reference sequence). CDR3 protein: CASSLQGSSYNEQFF. The CDR3 DNA reads TGTGCCAGCAGTCTCCAGGGGTCCTCCTACAATGAGCAGTTCTTC.

J is TRBJ1-5 and V is TRBV7-2, with D maybe TRBD1 (5 bases). The germline V gene encodes CDR1 SGHTA and CDR2 FQGNSA. The CDR3 has 14 residues. The V gene lost 3 bases and the J gene lost 6 bases, with 12 bases spanning the gap. CDR3 sequence reads: CASSFGGEAQPQHF. The CDR3, as DNA: TGTGCCAGCAGCTTCGGGGGAGAGGCTCAGCCCCAGCATTTT.

This clone was recorded once. The J gene is TRBJ1-2, the V gene TRBV6-1; D possibly corresponds to TRBD1 (5 bases). Trimming pared 10 bases from V and 4 bases from J, leaving 10 bases between. The CDR3 loop spans 11 amino acids. Germline lookup yields CDR1 MNHNS and CDR2 SASEGT. CDR3 amino acids: CATGEGYGYTF. CDR3 nucleotide sequence: TGTGCCACGGGGGAAGGCTATGGCTACACCTTC.

The chain recombines TRBV4-2 with TRBJ2-1, with 15 nucleotides matching TRBD2. Germline lookup yields CDR1 LGHNA and CDR2 YNFKEQ. J lost 2 bases, V lost 4 bases, and 3 bases had no gene match. The CDR3 covers 17 residues. CDR3 bases: TGTGCCAGCAGCCCGGGACTAGCGGGAGGACCCTACAATGAGCAGTTCTTC. Protein product: CASSPGLAGGPYNEQFF.

The chain carries TRBV19 and TRBJ2-2, with D perhaps TRBD2 (5 bases). CDR3 size: 16 residues. V lost 7 bases and J 4 bases, leaving 19 bases between the germline ends. Germline V CDR1 and CDR2: LNHDA, SQIVND (reference sequence). The CDR3 DNA reads TGTGCCAGTACTGGCAGGAGCGTCGGGGTCACCGGGGAGCTGTTTTTT. Translation: CASTGRSVGVTGELFF.

The chain joins TRBV5-1 to TRBJ1-2; no definite D call. Trimming stripped 4 bases from V and 8 bases from J, with 15 bases between. The V gene's germline CDR1 is SGHRS and CDR2 YFSETQ. The length of the CDR3 is 13 residues. CDR3 coding DNA: TGCGCCAGCAGCGAATTTGAGCTCTGGGGCTACACCTTC. It translates to CASSEFELWGYTF.